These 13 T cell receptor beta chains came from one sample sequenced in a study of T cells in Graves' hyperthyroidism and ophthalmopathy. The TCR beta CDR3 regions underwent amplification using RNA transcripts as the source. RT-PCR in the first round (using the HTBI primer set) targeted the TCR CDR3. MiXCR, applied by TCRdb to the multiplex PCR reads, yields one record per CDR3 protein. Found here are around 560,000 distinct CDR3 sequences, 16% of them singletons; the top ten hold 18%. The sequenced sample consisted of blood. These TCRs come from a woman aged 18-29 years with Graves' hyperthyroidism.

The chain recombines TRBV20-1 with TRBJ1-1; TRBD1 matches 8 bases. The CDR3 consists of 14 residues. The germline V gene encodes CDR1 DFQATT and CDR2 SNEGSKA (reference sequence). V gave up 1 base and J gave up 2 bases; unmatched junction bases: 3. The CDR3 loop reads CSARAGGSNTEAFF. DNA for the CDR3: TGCAGTGCTAGAGCAGGGGGCTCTAACACTGAAGCTTTCTTT.

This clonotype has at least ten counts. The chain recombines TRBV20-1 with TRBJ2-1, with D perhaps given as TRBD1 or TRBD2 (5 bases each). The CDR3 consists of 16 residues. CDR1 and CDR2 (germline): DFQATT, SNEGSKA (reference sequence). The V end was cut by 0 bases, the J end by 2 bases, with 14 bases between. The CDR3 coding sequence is TGCAGTGCTAGAGATGGAAGGGACCCACCCTACAATGAGCAGTTCTTC. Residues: CSARDGRDPPYNEQFF.

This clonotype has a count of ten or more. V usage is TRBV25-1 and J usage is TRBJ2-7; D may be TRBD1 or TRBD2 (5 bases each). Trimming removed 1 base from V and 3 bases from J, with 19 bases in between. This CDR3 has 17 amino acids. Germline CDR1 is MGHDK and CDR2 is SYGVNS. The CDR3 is CASSESRLGTSYYEQYF. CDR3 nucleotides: TGTGCCAGCAGTGAATCCCGCCTCGGGACCTCTTACTACGAGCAGTACTTC.

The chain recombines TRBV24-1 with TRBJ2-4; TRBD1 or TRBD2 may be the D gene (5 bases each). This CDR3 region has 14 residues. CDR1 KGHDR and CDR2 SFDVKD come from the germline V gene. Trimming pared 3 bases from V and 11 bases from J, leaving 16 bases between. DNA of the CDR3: TGTGCCACCAGTGATGCTATTCCCCCGGGACTTCAGTACTTC. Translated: CATSDAIPPGLQYF.

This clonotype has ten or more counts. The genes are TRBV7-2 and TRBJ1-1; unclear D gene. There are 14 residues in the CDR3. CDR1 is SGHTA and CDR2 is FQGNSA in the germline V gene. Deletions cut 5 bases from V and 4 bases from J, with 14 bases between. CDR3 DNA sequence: TGTGCCAGCAGCCGGATGGGAGTATCCACTGAAGCTTTCTTT. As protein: CASSRMGVSTEAFF.

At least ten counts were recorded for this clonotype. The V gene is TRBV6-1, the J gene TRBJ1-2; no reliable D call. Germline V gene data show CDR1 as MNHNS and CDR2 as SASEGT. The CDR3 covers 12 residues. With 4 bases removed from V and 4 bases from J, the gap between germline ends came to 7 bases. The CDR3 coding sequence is TGTGCCAGCAGTGCTTGGTTCTATGGCTACACCTTC. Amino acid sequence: CASSAWFYGYTF.

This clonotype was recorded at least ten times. CDR3: CATSDRTSGGTDTQYF. As DNA, the CDR3 is TGTGCCACCAGTGATCGGACTAGCGGGGGTACGGATACGCAGTATTTT. The chain couples TRBV24-1 to TRBJ2-3, with 13 bases lining up with TRBD2. Trimming at V came to 3 bases and at J to 6 bases, leaving 5 bases not matched to a gene. The CDR3 runs to 16 residues. Germline values: CDR1 KGHDR, CDR2 SFDVKD.

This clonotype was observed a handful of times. The CDR3 is CASSRTGASPYNEQFF. In DNA, the CDR3 is TGTGCCAGTAGTCGAACAGGGGCTAGCCCCTACAATGAGCAGTTCTTC. The chain recombines TRBV19 with TRBJ2-1; TRBD1 matches 7 bases. Germline V gives CDR1 LNHDA, CDR2 SQIVND (reference sequence). The trim removed 5 bases at V and 2 bases at J, leaving 9 bases unmatched. The CDR3 consists of 16 residues. Together with reference TRBV19 and TRBJ2-1, the CDR3 gives the full variable domain: DGGITQSPKYLFRKEGQNVTLSCEQNLNHDAMYWYRQDPGQGLRLIYYSQIVNDFQKGDIAEGYSVSREKKESFPLTVTSAQKNPTAFYLCASSRTGASPYNEQFFGPGTRLTVL.

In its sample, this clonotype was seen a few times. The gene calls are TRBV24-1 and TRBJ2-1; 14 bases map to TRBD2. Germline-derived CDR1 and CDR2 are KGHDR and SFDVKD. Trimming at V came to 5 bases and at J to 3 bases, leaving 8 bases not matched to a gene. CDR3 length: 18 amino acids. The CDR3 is CATSVGLAGGRVYNEQFF. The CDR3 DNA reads TGTGCCACCAGTGTCGGACTAGCGGGAGGCCGAGTCTACAATGAGCAGTTCTTC.

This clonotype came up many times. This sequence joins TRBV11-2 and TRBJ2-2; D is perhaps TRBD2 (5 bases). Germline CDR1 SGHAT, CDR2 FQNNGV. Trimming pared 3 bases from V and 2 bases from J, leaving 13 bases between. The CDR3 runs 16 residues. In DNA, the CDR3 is TGTGCCAGCAGCTTGATTGCGACTATCAACACCGGGGAGCTGTTTTTT. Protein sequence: CASSLIATINTGELFF.

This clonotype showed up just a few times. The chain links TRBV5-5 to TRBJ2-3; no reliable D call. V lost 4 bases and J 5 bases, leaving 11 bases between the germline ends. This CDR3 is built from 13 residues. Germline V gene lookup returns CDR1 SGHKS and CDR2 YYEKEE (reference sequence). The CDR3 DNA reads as TGTGCCAGCAGCCCGGACGGTTTAGATACGCAGTATTTT. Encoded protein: CASSPDGLDTQYF.

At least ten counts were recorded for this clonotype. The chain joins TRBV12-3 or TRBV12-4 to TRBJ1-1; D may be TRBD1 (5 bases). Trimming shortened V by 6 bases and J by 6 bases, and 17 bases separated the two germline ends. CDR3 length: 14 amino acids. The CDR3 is CASRSTSQGAEAFF. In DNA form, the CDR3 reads TGTGCCAGCAGGAGCACTTCGCAGGGTGCTGAAGCTTTCTTT.

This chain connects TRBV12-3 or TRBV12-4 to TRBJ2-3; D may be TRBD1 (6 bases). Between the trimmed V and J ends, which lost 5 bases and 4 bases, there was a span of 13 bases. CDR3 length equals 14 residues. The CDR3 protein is CASSRQVLSDTQYF. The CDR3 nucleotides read TGTGCCAGCAGTCGACAGGTCCTGTCAGATACGCAGTATTTT.